What follows is one T cell receptor (beta chain) and its context. TCRdb's table, derived via immunoSEQ multiplex PCR, lists solely in-frame clones and lacks some. The sample consists of approximately 150,000 clones, roughly 90% of them appearing once. J was trimmed by 3 bases and V by 4 bases; bases with no gene match: 5. This CDR3 is 15 amino acids long. The V gene's germline CDR1 is SGHRS and CDR2 YFSETQ. The source of the sample is a study of T cell responses to AZD1222 COVID-19 vaccine. It was second doses at about 4 or about 12 weeks that were pooled. The receptor comes from an adult who received the AZD1222 COVID-19 vaccine. This material consisted of peripheral blood, taken 28 days after the second AZD1222 dose. V usage is TRBV5-1 and J usage is TRBJ2-2, with TRBD1 identical over 8 bases. The CDR3 DNA is TGCGCCAGCAGCCGGGACAGGAGGGACACCGGGGAGCTGTTTTTT. Translated: CASSRDRRDTGELFF. The full variable domain, in which reference TRBV5-1 and TRBJ2-2 provide the parts outside the CDR3, is KAGVTQTPRYLIKTRGQQVTLSCSPISGHRSVSWYQQTPGQGLQFLFEYFSETQRNKGNFPGRFSGRQFSNSRSEMNVSTLELGDSALYLCASSRDRRDTGELFFGEGSRLTVL.